The entry below gives a single TCR beta chain sequence along with its context. Its matching antigen is unknown. Quantitative 5'-RACE was performed with molecular barcodes, and it yielded the TCR beta libraries. TCRdb re-derived calls from the 5' RACE reads in MiXCR, one entry per CDR3 protein. The sample consists of approximately 350,000 distinct CDR3 sequences, around 20% of them appearing once. Germline lookup yields CDR1 DFQATT and CDR2 SNEGSKA (reference sequence). The CDR3 has 14 residues. The V and J ends lost 6 bases and 2 bases respectively, with 17 bases between them. These data belong to a study of CD8 T cells in ankylosing spondylitis. The study, taken as a whole, reports: Earlier reports found some motif variants in synovial fluid and blood in reactive arthritis. Characteristic of ankylosing spondylitis blood, it appeared, was a TCR beta motif comprising roughly 8 highly homologous variants.

The clonotype comes from a male donor with ankylosing spondylitis or in good health (not recorded which). The sequencing input was blood, either unsorted or a sorted T cell fraction (not recorded which). V usage is TRBV20-1 and J usage is TRBJ2-7, with D perhaps TRBD2 (5 bases). CDR3 in amino acids: CSAGGPQAPYEQYF. The DNA of the CDR3 is TGCAGTGCCGGCGGGCCCCAAGCCCCCTACGAGCAGTACTTC.